This T cell receptor beta chain was captured by sequencing in a study of T cells in Graves' hyperthyroidism and ophthalmopathy. This clonotype has more than one count but fewer than ten. The antigen remains undetermined. Using RNA transcripts as the source, TCR beta CDR3 regions were amplified. With the HTBI primer set, the TCR CDR3 went through a first round of RT-PCR. Each CDR3 protein gets one entry after TCRdb re-called the multiplex PCR reads with MiXCR. The sample has approximately 530,000 distinct CDR3 sequences; 15% to 20% are singletons. Clinical Activity Scores of at least 3, NOSPECS grades of at least 4 and durations under 3 months characterized ophthalmopathy patients. Exclusions: uncontrolled infection, other autoimmune disease, pregnancy, lactation. The diagnostic basis comprised clinical symptoms, serum thyroxine and TRAb, thyroid ultrasound and orbital computed tomography. The germline V gene encodes CDR1 GTSNPN and CDR2 SVGIG (reference sequence). This CDR3 is 16 amino acids long. V was pared by 1 base and J by 6 bases, with 22 bases between.

The study's findings and limits: Blood also held most thyroid clonotypes expanded beyond 0.001.

The source material was blood. The J gene is TRBJ2-7, the V gene TRBV30, with D perhaps matching TRBD1 or TRBD2 (6 bases each). The sequence was obtained from a man aged 35 to 55 with Graves' ophthalmopathy. This CDR3 is CAWSAPPWGAFVEQYF. The CDR3, as DNA: TGTGCCTGGAGTGCACCCCCATGGGGGGCCTTCGTCGAGCAGTACTTC. Complete variable domain (other parts from reference TRBV30 and TRBJ2-7): SQTIHQWPATLVQPVGSPLSLECTVEGTSNPNLYWYRQAAGRGLQLLFYSVGIGQISSEVPQNLSASRPQDRQFILSSKKLLLSDSGFYLCAWSAPPWGAFVEQYFGPGTRLTVT.